This T cell receptor beta chain is from a study of blood T cell repertoires in COVID-19. To note about this clone: Within the sample, other DNA sequences also encode this same CDR3.

The V end lost 6 bases, the J end lost 4 bases, and 7 bases lay between the germline ends. CDR3 length: 11 amino acids. Germline V gene data show CDR1 as MDHEN and CDR2 as SYDVKM. Using immunoSEQ multiplex PCR, the repertoire was profiled, and TCRdb retains in-frame clones only, with some absent. The profile shows about 64,000 clones, approximately 91% of them singletons. This receptor was taken from a human donor in a cohort sampled during active COVID-19. The sample consisted of peripheral blood. V usage is TRBV28 and J usage is TRBJ2-7, with D unclear. This CDR3 is CASSSVYEQYF. The CDR3 DNA follows: TGTGCCAGCAGCAGTGTTTACGAGCAGTACTTC.